These 29 T cell receptor beta chains came from one sample sequenced in a study of blood T cells in healthy people across ages (dated by TCRdb to 2014 to 2015). The library was produced with 5' RACE. Reads for this sample came from an Illumina HiSeq 2500. A second PCR of roughly 6 to 11 cycles was performed with a sample-barcoded 5' primer and a J-beta primer mix. TCRdb reworked the public reads: Q25 trimming with fastp, MiXCR clone assembly, productive beta chains retained. Each record represents a unique CDR3 protein, reported with the most common genes and DNA among its rows. In all, the sample holds around 800,000 distinct CDR3 sequences, and approximately 48% of those were seen once. The top ten hold under 20% of the sample. Material for sequencing was blood. The receptors derive from a man aged 55 to 70 in good health.

This clonotype was counted ten times or more. The rearrangement links TRBV7-2 to TRBJ2-7; D is uncertain. V lost 5 bases and J lost 6, with 20 bases in between. The CDR3 length is 15 residues. From germline, CDR1 is SGHTA and CDR2 FQGNSA. The CDR3 reads CASSASGPWVGEQYF. In nucleotides, the CDR3 is TGTGCCAGCAGCGCCTCCGGGCCATGGGTGGGCGAGCAGTACTTC.

A few counts support this clonotype. This chain joins TRBV5-6 and TRBJ1-2; the match to TRBD1 covers 8 bases. The V and J ends lost 5 bases and 5 bases, in that order; junction bases with no gene match: 5. The CDR3 is made up of 13 amino acids. Germline assignment: CDR1 SGHDT and CDR2 YYEEEE. Here the CDR3 DNA reads TGTGCCAGCAGTAGGGACAGGTTATATGGCTACACCTTC. Encoded protein: CASSRDRLYGYTF.

Notes on this clonotype: Just one base apart from a much larger clone, this may be a read error. The rearrangement links TRBV10-2 to TRBJ2-7, with 9 positions matching TRBD1. Germline lookup yields CDR1 WSHSY and CDR2 SAAADI. This CDR3 region has 15 residues. CDR3 sequence reads: CVSRSTGGDFYEQYF. The CDR3 nucleotides read TGCGTCAGCAGATCAACAGGGGGCGATTTTTACGAGCAGTACTTC.

This clonotype was observed a handful of times. The rearrangement joins TRBV5-1 to TRBJ2-5; no clear D. Germline CDR1 reads SGHRS; CDR2 reads YFSETQ. The CDR3 consists of 15 residues. The V and J ends lost 0 bases and 2 bases respectively, with 11 bases between them. The DNA for the CDR3 is TGCGCCAGCAGCTTGGAGACTGCGGTTCAAGAGACCCAGTACTTC. Translating gives CASSLETAVQETQYF.

This chain connects TRBV20-1 to TRBJ1-4; TRBD1 matches at 7 bases. The CDR3 consists of 14 residues. Germline V lookup: CDR1 DFQATT, CDR2 SNEGSKA (reference sequence). The V segment lost 3 bases and the J segment 4 bases; nucleotides outside the gene matches: 5. The CDR3 is CSASDRAGNEKLFF. CDR3 nucleotides: TGCAGTGCTAGTGACAGGGCGGGTAATGAAAAACTGTTTTTT.

V is TRBV9 and J is TRBJ2-3, with unresolved D. This CDR3 has 13 amino acids. Trimming shortened V by 3 bases and J by 9 bases, and 14 bases separated the two germline ends. Germline CDR1 and CDR2: SGDLS and YYNGEE. This CDR3 is CASSAPSLTTQYF. CDR3 DNA: TGTGCCAGCAGCGCCCCGTCTTTAACCACGCAGTATTTT.

V gene TRBV6-2 or TRBV6-3 combines with J gene TRBJ2-5, with TRBD2 identical over 11 bases. Gene TRBJ2-7 matches the end of the DNA better, so the J call may be wrong. Germline V CDR1 and CDR2: MNHEY, SVGEGT. The CDR3 sequence is 14 residues long. CDR3: CASRPSGGIYEQYF. The CDR3 DNA is TGTGCCAGCAGACCTAGCGGGGGGATCTACGAGCAGTACTTC.

The J gene is TRBJ2-4, the V gene TRBV4-2; D not resolved. The CDR3 consists of 18 residues. The V end was cut by 0 bases, the J end by 3 bases, with 18 bases between. The V gene's germline CDR1 is LGHNA and CDR2 YNFKEQ. CDR3: CASSQDLNTRHDKNIQYF. CDR3 nucleotide sequence: TGTGCCAGCAGCCAAGATTTAAACACGAGACACGACAAAAACATTCAGTACTTC.

In its sample, this clonotype was seen a few times. The chain employs TRBV5-5 and TRBJ2-1; possibly TRBD1 or TRBD2 for D (8 bases each). Germline V lookup: CDR1 SGHKS, CDR2 YYEKEE (reference sequence). The CDR3 is made up of 15 amino acids. V gave up 4 bases and J gave up 7 bases, with 18 bases separating them. The CDR3 spells CASSREGTGGNEQFF. The DNA for the CDR3 is TGTGCCAGCAGCCGGGAGGGGACAGGAGGGAATGAGCAGTTCTTC.

This clonotype has only one observation. V and J are TRBV10-3 and TRBJ2-3; 7 bases line up with TRBD1. The V segment lost 4 bases and the J segment 4 bases; nucleotides outside the gene matches: 14. The CDR3 consists of 17 residues. Germline V gene data show CDR1 as ENHRY and CDR2 as SYGVKD. The CDR3 DNA reads TGTGCCATCAGTGTCCCTGAGGGGGCCCTGGGGGCAGATACGCAGTATTTT. Translating gives CAISVPEGALGADTQYF.

V is TRBV3-1 and J is TRBJ2-1, with no clear D. The CDR3 is 15 amino acids. Trimming removed 2 bases at V and 5 bases at J, with 13 bases between. Germline V lookup: CDR1 LGHDT, CDR2 YNNKEL (reference sequence). CDR3 amino acids: CASSQFDSPDNEQFF. CDR3 bases: TGTGCCAGCAGCCAATTTGATTCCCCTGACAATGAGCAGTTCTTC.

This clonotype was seen once. At one end, the junction sequence differs from germline, possibly due to a read error. V and J are TRBV5-1 and TRBJ2-1, with 8 bases identical to TRBD1. The CDR3 consists of 12 residues. The germline CDR1 and CDR2 sequences are SGHRS and YFSETQ. The CDR3 reads CASSLDRVGQFF. CDR3 coding DNA: TGCGCCAGCAGTTTGGACAGGGTCGGGCAGTTCTTC.

The rearrangement links TRBV18 to TRBJ2-5; D remains unclear. V was trimmed by 3 bases and J by 5 bases, leaving 10 bases between them. The CDR3 length is 13 residues. Germline values: CDR1 KGHSH, CDR2 LQKENI. The CDR3 sequence: CASSPELRETQYF. The CDR3 nucleotides read TGTGCCAGCTCACCGGAATTGAGGGAGACCCAGTACTTC.

As for this clonotype: A read error may explain this, as a much larger clone is one base away. This chain connects TRBV29-1 to TRBJ2-7, with no clear D. The CDR3 covers 15 residues. Germline lookup yields CDR1 SQVTM and CDR2 ANQGSEA. Trimming removed 1 base from V and 2 bases from J, with 15 bases in between. CDR3 protein: CSVEVVNLRPYEQYF. In nucleotides, the CDR3 is TGCAGCGTTGAAGTCGTTAACCTAAGGCCCTACGAGCAGTACTTC.

This clonotype has a count of ten or more. CDR3 sequence: CASSLQGTGGVYEQYF. DNA of the CDR3: TGTGCCAGCAGCTTACAAGGGACAGGGGGAGTCTACGAGCAGTACTTC. The rearrangement links TRBV7-2 to TRBJ2-7; 11 bases fit TRBD1. This CDR3 region has 16 residues. The V segment lost 2 bases and the J segment 3 bases; nucleotides outside the gene matches: 6. Per germline, CDR1 SGHTA and CDR2 FQGNSA.

This clonotype has only a few counts. The V call is TRBV10-3, the J call TRBJ2-5, with D perhaps matching TRBD1 (5 bases). This CDR3 comprises 16 residues. Germline V gene lookup returns CDR1 ENHRY and CDR2 SYGVKD. With 2 bases removed from V and 6 bases from J, the gap between germline ends came to 19 bases. CDR3 nucleotide sequence: TGTGCCATCAGTGAGCGGTTGGGCAGGGATAAGCAGACCCAGTACTTC. Translation gives CAISERLGRDKQTQYF.

The V gene is TRBV10-3, the J gene TRBJ1-5; the D gene is possibly TRBD1 (5 bases). CDR1 and CDR2 from the germline V gene are ENHRY and SYGVKD. The CDR3 covers 13 residues. The V end lost 10 bases, the J end lost 7 bases, and 17 bases lay between the germline ends. The CDR3 is CASADPGGQPQHF. The CDR3 DNA reads as TGTGCCAGCGCCGACCCCGGGGGGCAGCCCCAGCATTTT.

V gene TRBV5-1 combines with J gene TRBJ1-2, with TRBD1 matching over 9 bases. The germline V gene has CDR1 SGHRS and CDR2 YFSETQ. This CDR3 has 15 amino acids. The trim removed 5 bases at V and 12 bases at J, leaving 17 bases unmatched. Here the CDR3 DNA reads TGCGCCAGCAGGCGACTCCCGGGACAGGGAGGCAAAAACACCTTC. This gives the protein CASRRLPGQGGKNTF.

The rearrangement joins TRBV5-1 to TRBJ2-1; D might be TRBD1 (6 bases). V was cut by 5 bases and J by 1 base, with 16 bases left in between. The germline V gene encodes CDR1 SGHRS and CDR2 YFSETQ. CDR3 length equals 16 residues. CDR3: CASRPFGQGSYNEQFF. In DNA form, the CDR3 reads TGCGCCAGCAGACCCTTTGGCCAGGGGTCCTACAATGAGCAGTTCTTC.

Concerning this clonotype itself: The junction departs from germline at one end; a sequencing error may be responsible. This chain connects TRBV30 to TRBJ2-5, with 7 bases aligning to TRBD2. Germline CDR1 GTSNPN, CDR2 SVGIG (reference sequence). There are 15 residues in the CDR3. CDR3 protein: CARSQAGLHQETQYF. The CDR3 DNA is TGTGCCCGGAGTCAAGCGGGACTACACCAAGAGACCCAGTACTTC.

The chain has TRBV12-3 or TRBV12-4 and TRBJ2-7; 10 nucleotides match TRBD1. The CDR3 length is 16 residues. Trimming removed 5 bases from V and 10 bases from J; junction bases left unmatched: 17. CDR3 nucleotide sequence: TGTGCCAGCAGTCCTGGGACAGGGACAGGGGTTTGGGCCCAGTACTTC. Amino acid sequence: CASSPGTGTGVWAQYF.

This clonotype was observed a few times. This chain connects TRBV24-1 to TRBJ2-7, with 8 bases that match TRBD1. This CDR3 is built from 15 residues. V dropped 4 bases and J dropped 0; count of bases not matched to a gene: 4. The germline CDR1 and CDR2 sequences are KGHDR and SFDVKD. CDR3 region: CATSDTGTGSYEQYF. DNA for the CDR3: TGTGCCACCAGTGACACCGGGACAGGCTCCTACGAGCAGTACTTC.

This clonotype has a single count. The V call is TRBV7-9, the J call TRBJ2-5; 8 bases are a match to TRBD2. The length of the CDR3 is 16 residues. Germline assignment: CDR1 SEHNR and CDR2 FQNEAQ (reference sequence). V lost 5 bases and J lost 3; bases outside the gene matches: 11. For the CDR3, the DNA is TGTGCCAGCAGCCCGCCTCGGGGACTAGTTGAAGAGACCCAGTACTTC. Translation gives CASSPPRGLVEETQYF. Together with reference TRBV7-9 and TRBJ2-5, the CDR3 gives the full variable domain: DTGVSQNPRHKITKRGQNVTFRCDPISEHNRLYWYRQTLGQGPEFLTYFQNEAQLEKSRLLSDRFSAERPKGSFSTLEIQRTEQGDSAMYLCASSPPRGLVEETQYFGPGTRLLVL.

This chain joins TRBV15 and TRBJ2-7, with 9 bases identical to TRBD1. Per germline, CDR1 LNHNV and CDR2 YYDKDF (reference sequence). The CDR3 totals 16 residues. V lost 1 base and J lost 7; bases outside the gene matches: 11. The CDR3 DNA follows: TGTGCCACCAGCAGAGTTTGGGACAGGGATAGCAATGAGCAGTACTTC. Encoded protein: CATSRVWDRDSNEQYF.

The CDR3 protein is CASSEYDSTGEQYF. Here the CDR3 DNA reads TGTGCCAGCTCAGAGTACGACAGCACGGGCGAGCAGTACTTC. The V call is TRBV18, the J call TRBJ2-7; a possible D gene is TRBD1 (5 bases). Germline V gene sequence: CDR1 KGHSH, CDR2 LQKENI. The V end lost 5 bases, the J end lost 6 bases, and 17 bases lay between the germline ends. The CDR3 sequence is 14 residues long.

This clonotype has a handful of counts. The chain couples TRBV20-1 to TRBJ2-3; TRBD2 matches at 9 bases. V was pared by 0 bases and J by 0 bases, with 7 bases of the junction left unmatched. Germline loops: CDR1 DFQATT, CDR2 SNEGSKA (reference sequence). This CDR3 contains 17 residues. As DNA, the CDR3 is TGCAGTGCTAGAGATGAGCGGGGGGACCCGAGCACAGATACGCAGTATTTT. Its protein is CSARDERGDPSTDTQYF.

This clonotype showed up just a few times. The chain recombines TRBV7-2 with TRBJ2-7; D could derive from TRBD1 or TRBD2 (5 bases each). Deletions cut 5 bases from V and 2 bases from J, with 13 bases between. The CDR3 consists of 14 residues. Germline CDR1 and CDR2: SGHTA and FQGNSA. CDR3 amino acids: CASSHEGWAYEQYF. CDR3 bases: TGTGCCAGCAGCCACGAGGGGTGGGCCTACGAGCAGTACTTC.

This clonotype was detected a few times. The chain is built from TRBV4-1 and TRBJ1-2; D gene uncertain. With 0 bases removed from V and 1 base from J, the gap between germline ends came to 18 bases. Per germline, CDR1 MGHRA and CDR2 YSYEKL. CDR3 size: 18 residues. The CDR3: CASSQDLWSKTYNYGYTF. CDR3 in DNA: TGCGCCAGCAGCCAAGATCTTTGGAGTAAAACTTATAACTATGGCTACACCTTC.

This clonotype was detected a few times. J is TRBJ2-3 and V is TRBV20-1, with 7 nucleotides matching TRBD1. The CDR3 loop spans 11 amino acids. CDR1 and CDR2 (germline): DFQATT, SNEGSKA (reference sequence). The ends lost 5 bases at V and 5 bases at J; junction bases unmatched: 1. The CDR3 is CSAYRGDTQYF. The CDR3 DNA reads as TGCAGTGCTTACAGGGGAGATACGCAGTATTTT.